These 15 T cell receptor beta chains came from one sample sequenced in a study of graft-versus-host responses after intestinal transplantation. This table comes from immunoSEQ multiplex PCR, and its TCRdb copy is limited to in-frame clones, with some not included. The data show roughly 9,600 clones, approximately 86% seen once. Tissue processing of the graft released intraepithelial and lamina propria lymphocytes from it. Sequenced material: ileum tissue, taken approximately 700 days after intestinal transplantation. These receptors originate from a human patient who received an intestinal transplant, so some T cells may come from the graft donor.

This sequence joins TRBV19 and TRBJ1-6; 9 positions agree with TRBD1. Trimming removed 7 bases from V and 9 bases from J; junction bases left unmatched: 7. Germline assignment: CDR1 LNHDA and CDR2 SQIVND (reference sequence). The CDR3 runs to 14 residues. The CDR3 region is CASTGTGIRSPLHF. The CDR3 DNA reads as TGTGCCAGTACGGGGACAGGGATTCGTTCACCCCTCCACTTT.

This clone was picked up a small number of times. The rearrangement links TRBV20-1 to TRBJ1-1; D uncertain. Trimming stripped 0 bases from V and 8 bases from J, with 7 bases between. This CDR3 contains 11 residues. Per the germline V gene, CDR1 is DFQATT and CDR2 is SNEGSKA (reference sequence). CDR3 residues: CSARDPPEAFF. The CDR3, as DNA: TGCAGTGCTAGAGATCCCCCCGAAGCTTTCTTT.

Note on this clone: The same CDR3 arises from other DNA sequences in this sample as well. V usage is TRBV4-1 and J usage is TRBJ2-7; possibly TRBD1 for D (5 bases). CDR3 size: 13 residues. The germline gives CDR1 MGHRA, CDR2 YSYEKL. The V end was cut by 0 bases, the J end by 4 bases, with 7 bases between. The CDR3 DNA reads TGCGCCAGCAGCCAAGATAGGGGATACGAGCAGTACTTC. The encoded protein is CASSQDRGYEQYF.

The chain has TRBV7-6 and TRBJ2-3, with 11 bases matching TRBD2. CDR1 and CDR2 from the germline V gene are SGHVS and FNYEAQ. The CDR3 is made up of 15 amino acids. V shed 5 bases and J 4 bases; nucleotides not matched to a gene: 5. CDR3 sequence reads: CASSGLLAGADTQYF. CDR3 sequence (DNA): TGTGCCAGCAGCGGACTACTAGCGGGAGCAGATACGCAGTATTTT.

The V gene is TRBV5-4, the J gene TRBJ2-1; 10 positions match TRBD2. The CDR3 has 15 amino acids. The V and J ends lost 1 base and 10 bases, in that order; junction bases with no gene match: 8. The germline V gene has CDR1 SGHNT and CDR2 YYREEE (reference sequence). The CDR3 sequence is CASSLSERGGLEQFF. In DNA, the CDR3 is TGTGCCAGCAGCTTGAGTGAGCGGGGGGGTCTAGAGCAGTTCTTC.

V is TRBV19 and J is TRBJ1-4; D is possibly TRBD1 (5 bases). The CDR3 contains 11 residues. The V and J ends lost 5 bases and 17 bases respectively, with 15 bases between them. Germline CDR1 is LNHDA and CDR2 is SQIVND (reference sequence). Here the CDR3 DNA reads TGTGCCAGTAGTCCTGGGCGGGGACGTTTTTTT. Translating it yields CASSPGRGRFF.

This chain links TRBV2 with TRBJ2-1, with 7 bases that match TRBD2. J was trimmed by 8 bases and V by 6 bases; bases with no gene match: 7. Germline V gives CDR1 SNHLY, CDR2 FYNNEI. The CDR3 runs to 13 residues. The CDR3 DNA follows: TGTGCCAGCAGCCCGACTAGCACCCATGAGCAGTTCTTC. This translates into CASSPTSTHEQFF.

This chain connects TRBV7-6 to TRBJ1-1, with D unclear. The V end lost 6 bases, the J end lost 6 bases, and 14 bases lay between the germline ends. The germline V gene encodes CDR1 SGHVS and CDR2 FNYEAQ. This CDR3 has 13 amino acids. Written as DNA, the CDR3 is TGTGCCAGCAGTTGGGGAGCACGGGCTGAAGCTTTCTTT. It specifies CASSWGARAEAFF.

The rearrangement links TRBV30 to TRBJ2-7; D is undetermined. Trimming left V 2 bases short and J 1 base short, with 18 bases between. The germline gives CDR1 GTSNPN, CDR2 SVGIG (reference sequence). The CDR3 runs to 16 residues. The CDR3 is CAWSKPGSRGSYEQYF. The CDR3 DNA is TGTGCCTGGAGTAAACCCGGGTCCCGTGGTTCCTACGAGCAGTACTTC. Full variable domain (rest looked up from reference TRBV30 and TRBJ2-7): SQTIHQWPATLVQPVGSPLSLECTVEGTSNPNLYWYRQAAGRGLQLLFYSVGIGQISSEVPQNLSASRPQDRQFILSSKKLLLSDSGFYLCAWSKPGSRGSYEQYFGPGTRLTVT.

The chain has TRBV15 and TRBJ2-3, with 7 positions matching TRBD2. Germline V gene lookup returns CDR1 LNHNV and CDR2 YYDKDF (reference sequence). Germline trimming cut 4 bases from V and 4 bases from J; bases unmatched to any gene: 8. The CDR3 contains 15 residues. The CDR3 DNA follows: TGTGCCACCAGCATTAGCGGGTGGGACGCAGATACGCAGTATTTT. This translates into CATSISGWDADTQYF.

Here the CDR3 reads CASSRPATGELFF. The CDR3 DNA is TGTGCCAGCAGCCGACCGGCCACCGGGGAGCTGTTTTTT. The genes are TRBV6-6 and TRBJ2-2; D is unresolved. The V and J ends lost 6 bases and 4 bases respectively, with 9 bases between them. CDR3 length equals 13 residues. Germline values: CDR1 MNHNY, CDR2 SVGAGI (reference sequence).

The chain employs TRBV4-2 and TRBJ2-2, with D possibly being TRBD1 or TRBD2 (6 bases each). The ends were cut back, 1 base at V and 6 bases at J, with 12 bases in the middle. Germline CDR1 LGHNA, CDR2 YNFKEQ. This CDR3 region has 15 residues. DNA of the CDR3: TGTGCCAGCAGCCAAGGTGGGGGGCAACCCGGGGAGCTGTTTTTT. This encodes CASSQGGGQPGELFF.

The rearrangement links TRBV6-5 to TRBJ2-7; D possibly corresponds to TRBD2 (5 bases). Trimming removed 6 bases from V and 3 bases from J, with 15 bases in between. This CDR3 contains 14 residues. Germline lookup yields CDR1 MNHEY and CDR2 SVGAGI. CDR3 region: CASRPLRTHYEQYF. CDR3 bases: TGTGCCAGCAGACCACTGCGGACTCACTACGAGCAGTACTTC.

The chain uses TRBV5-1 and TRBJ2-5; TRBD1 is a possible D gene (6 bases). V was pared by 4 bases and J by 2 bases, with 12 bases between. Germline V lookup: CDR1 SGHRS, CDR2 YFSETQ. The CDR3 consists of 14 residues. CDR3 nucleotides: TGCGCCAGCAGCATGACAGGCCGTCAAGAGACCCAGTACTTC. Translation: CASSMTGRQETQYF.

The chain couples TRBV7-9 to TRBJ2-7; D not certain. The CDR3 is 11 residues long. The V end was cut by 5 bases, the J end by 3 bases, with 5 bases between. Germline V gives CDR1 SEHNR, CDR2 FQNEAQ (reference sequence). This CDR3 is CASSPIYEQYF. The CDR3 DNA sequence: TGTGCCAGCAGCCCGATCTACGAGCAGTACTTC.